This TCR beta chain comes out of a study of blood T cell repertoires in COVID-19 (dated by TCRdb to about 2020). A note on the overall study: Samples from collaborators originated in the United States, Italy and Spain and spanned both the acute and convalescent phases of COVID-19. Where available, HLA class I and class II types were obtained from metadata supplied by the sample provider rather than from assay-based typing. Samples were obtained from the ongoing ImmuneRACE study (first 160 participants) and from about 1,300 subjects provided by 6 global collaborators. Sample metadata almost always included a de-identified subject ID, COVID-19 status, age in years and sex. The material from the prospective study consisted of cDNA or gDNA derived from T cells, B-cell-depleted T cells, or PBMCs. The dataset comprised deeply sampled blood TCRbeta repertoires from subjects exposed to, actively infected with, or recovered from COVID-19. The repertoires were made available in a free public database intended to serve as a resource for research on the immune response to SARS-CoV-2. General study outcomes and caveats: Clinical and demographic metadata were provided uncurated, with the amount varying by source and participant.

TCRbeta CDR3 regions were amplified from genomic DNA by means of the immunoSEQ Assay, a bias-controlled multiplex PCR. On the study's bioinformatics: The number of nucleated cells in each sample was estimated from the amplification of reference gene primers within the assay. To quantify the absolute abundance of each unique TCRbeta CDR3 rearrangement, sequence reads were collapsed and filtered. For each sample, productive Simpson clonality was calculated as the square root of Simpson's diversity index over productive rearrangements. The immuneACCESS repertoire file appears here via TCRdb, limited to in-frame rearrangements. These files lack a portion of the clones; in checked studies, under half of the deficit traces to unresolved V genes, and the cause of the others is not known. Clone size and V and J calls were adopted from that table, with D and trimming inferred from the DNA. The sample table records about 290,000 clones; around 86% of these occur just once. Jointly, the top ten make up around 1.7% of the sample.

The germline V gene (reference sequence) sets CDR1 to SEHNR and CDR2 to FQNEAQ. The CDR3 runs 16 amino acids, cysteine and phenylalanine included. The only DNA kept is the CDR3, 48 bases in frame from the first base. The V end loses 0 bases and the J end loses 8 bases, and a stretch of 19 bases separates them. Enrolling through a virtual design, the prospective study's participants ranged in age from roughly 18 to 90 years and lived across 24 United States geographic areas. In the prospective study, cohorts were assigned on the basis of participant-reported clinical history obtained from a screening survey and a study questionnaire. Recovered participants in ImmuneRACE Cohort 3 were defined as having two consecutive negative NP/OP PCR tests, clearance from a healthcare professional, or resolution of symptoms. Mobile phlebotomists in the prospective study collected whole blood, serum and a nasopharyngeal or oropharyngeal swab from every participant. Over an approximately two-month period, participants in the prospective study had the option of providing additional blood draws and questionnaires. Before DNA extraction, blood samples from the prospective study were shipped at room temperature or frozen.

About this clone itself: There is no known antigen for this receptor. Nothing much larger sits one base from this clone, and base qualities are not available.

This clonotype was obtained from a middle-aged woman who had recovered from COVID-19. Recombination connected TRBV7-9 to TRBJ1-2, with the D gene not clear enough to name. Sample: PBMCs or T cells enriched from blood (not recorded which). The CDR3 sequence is CASSLASAVSGGGYTF. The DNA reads TGTGCCAGCAGCTTAGCGTCAGCCGTCTCCGGCGGGGGCTACACCTTC.